The rows below give T cell receptor beta chains drawn from one sample of a study of OX40 agonist ivuxolimab in advanced cancers. Profiling relied on immunoSEQ multiplex PCR, and the TCRdb table lists in-frame clones only, not all of them. The table records tens of thousands of clones, about 88% of them present only once. The sample was CD4+ or CD8+ T cells sorted from blood, taken in a trial of the OX40 agonist ivuxolimab. All receptors derive from an adult with an advanced solid tumor such as melanoma, head and neck, liver or kidney cancer. CDR3s include the opening cysteine and the closing phenylalanine or tryptophan.

V gene,CDR3 protein
TRBV10-3,CAISDRGLGGEQFF
TRBV19,CASSLQSGAGGELFF
TRBV5-1,CASKKSGRIEETQYF
TRBV6-6,CASSVGGEGTETQYF
TRBV5-4,CASSTESNYGYTF
TRBV19,CASSIEPRLGTEAFF
TRBV25-1,CASSEWRSQETQYF
TRBV7-6,CASSLPQGEQFF
TRBV7-8,CASSLWASGTSYEQYF
TRBV9,CASSSSTSGRGETQYF
TRBV4-2,CASSQAGGGNNEQFF
TRBV7-2,CASSLAQGRDQPQHF
TRBV2,CASRGVVETQYF
TRBV19,CASSFRQPPNEQFF
TRBV19,CASATNSNQPQHF
TRBV10-3,CAISESTSGSYEQYF
TRBV29-1,CSVTGELGTSGRGQETQYF
TRBV5-5,CASSLAPHSEQYF
TRBV7-2,CASSLVARDHNTEAFF
TRBV5-5,CASSLAEGLAYGYTF
TRBV6-1,CASSAGSSGNTIYF